Listed below are T cell receptor beta chains from one sample, sequenced in a study of shared clonotypes between healthy human individuals. Libraries were prepared by immunoSEQ multiplex PCR; TCRdb keeps only in-frame clonotypes and omits some of them. The sample holds more than 2 million clones, 90% to 96% seen once. Sequencing was performed on naive CD4+ T cells sorted from blood. All receptors derive from a man in his late teens or twenties in good health. CDR3s include the opening cysteine and the closing phenylalanine or tryptophan. A D gene is named only where the DNA matches it firmly. Rows may omit the clone size; those that give it use once, few, many or a size class.

clone size | J gene | D gene | V gene | CDR3 DNA | CDR3 protein
NA | TRBJ1-3 | NA | TRBV6-1 | TGTGCCAGCAGTGAAGCAGGGCGAAATACGATGTCCATATATTTT | CASSEAGRNTMSIYF
NA | TRBJ2-7 | NA | TRBV15 | TGTGCCACCAGCAGAGAAGTGTCGGCCTACGAGCAGTACTTC | CATSREVSAYEQYF
NA | TRBJ1-2 | NA | TRBV20-1 | TGCAGTGCTGCAGGGGATGGCTACACCTTC | CSAAGDGYTF
NA | TRBJ1-5 | TRBD1 | TRBV5-1 | TGCGCCAGCAGCTTACAGGGGGCAGGCAATCAGCCCCAGCATTTT | CASSLQGAGNQPQHF
NA | TRBJ2-7 | TRBD2 | TRBV6-1 | TGTGCCAGCAGTGAAGAGGGAGGGTCCTACGAGCAGTACTTC | CASSEEGGSYEQYF
NA | TRBJ1-1 | NA | TRBV6-5 | TGTGCCAGCAGTTACGGTATAGGGGTCACTGAAGCTTTCTTT | CASSYGIGVTEAFF
NA | TRBJ2-3 | TRBD1 | TRBV14 | TGTGCCAGCAGCCCTTCCAGGGGGTTTGGCACAGATACGCAGTATTTT | CASSPSRGFGTDTQYF
NA | TRBJ2-5 | NA | TRBV18 | TGTGCCAGCTCACCTTTTGAGACCCAGTACTTC | CASSPFETQYF
NA | TRBJ2-2 | NA | TRBV7-2 | TGTGCCAGCTCTCGGGGCGGTCTCGTACGGGGGGAGCTGTTTTTT | CASSRGGLVRGELFF
NA | TRBJ2-7 | NA | TRBV6-6 | TGTGCCAGCAGTTACTCGACGAGGGGAACCGACGAGCAGTACTTC | CASSYSTRGTDEQYF
NA | TRBJ1-1 | NA | TRBV2 | TGTGCCAGCAATCGGAACACTGAAGCTTTCTTT | CASNRNTEAFF
NA | TRBJ2-5 | TRBD2 | TRBV5-1 | TGCGCCAGCAGCTTGAGCGGGGGGGCGATTCGGGAGACCCAGTACTTC | CASSLSGGAIRETQYF
NA | TRBJ2-5 | NA | TRBV5-6 | TGTGCCAGCAGCCTCTCGGGATGGAGTCTGTACCAAGAGACCCAGTACTTC | CASSLSGWSLYQETQYF
once | TRBJ2-7 | NA | TRBV9 | TGTGCCAGCAGCGCCGTCGGGACCTCCTACGAGCAGTACTTC | CASSAVGTSYEQYF
NA | TRBJ2-7 | NA | TRBV5-1 | TGCGCCAGCAGCTTGGAGCCTCCCTACGAGCAGTACTTC | CASSLEPPYEQYF
few | TRBJ1-5 | NA | TRBV19 | TGTGCCATCAATTGGGGGAAGGGGGACAATCAGCCCCAGCATTTT | CAINWGKGDNQPQHF
NA | TRBJ1-6 | NA | TRBV5-1 | TGCGCCAGCAGCTTGGGGGTTCGGCCCCTCCACTTT | CASSLGVRPLHF